This is a list of T cell receptor beta chains from one sample in a study of blood T cell repertoires in COVID-19. The data were produced by immunoSEQ multiplex PCR, yet TCRdb's version contains in-frame clones alone and is incomplete. This sample has under 95,000 clones; about 85% occur once, and the top ten carry roughly 2.1%. Sequencing used peripheral blood. These receptors were obtained from a woman in her 70s with acute or convalescent COVID-19. Each CDR3 is given with its conserved first and last residue. The order of the fields is J gene, clone size, D gene, V gene, CDR3 protein, CDR3 DNA. The D gene is left open where the match is weak. Only some rows state a clone size, as once, few, many or a class for expanded clones.

>TRBJ2-1|.|TRBD2|TRBV18
CASSPTSGAAYNEQFF
TGTGCCAGCTCACCGACTAGCGGTGCCGCCTACAATGAGCAGTTCTTC
>TRBJ2-5|.|TRBD1|TRBV7-7
CASSSDRGLETQYF
TGTGCTAGCAGCTCTGACAGGGGGCTAGAGACCCAGTACTTC
>TRBJ1-1|.|.|TRBV3-1/TRBV3-2
CASSPQGTGEAFF
TGTGCCAGCAGCCCCCAGGGGACGGGTGAAGCTTTCTTT
>TRBJ1-3|.|.|TRBV10-3
CAISEDITSGNTIYF
TGTGCCATCAGTGAGGACATTACCTCTGGAAACACCATATATTTT
>TRBJ1-5|.|TRBD1|TRBV18
CASSKGQSRNQPQHF
TGTGCCAGCTCAAAGGGACAGAGTCGCAATCAGCCCCAGCATTTT
>TRBJ1-2|.|.|TRBV28
CASSLDLRVANYGYTF
TGTGCCAGCAGTTTGGATTTACGGGTAGCTAACTATGGCTACACCTTC
>TRBJ1-2|once|.|TRBV12-3/TRBV12-4
CASGSLGYTF
TGTGCCAGCGGTTCCCTTGGCTACACCTTC
>TRBJ2-7|.|.|TRBV11-2
CASSPLSGSYF
TGTGCCAGCAGCCCACTATCGGGGAGCTACTTC
>TRBJ1-2|.|.|TRBV19
CASAYRAGYGYTF
TGTGCCAGTGCATACAGGGCTGGCTATGGCTACACCTTC
>TRBJ1-2|once|.|TRBV7-2
CASSLGGLGGYGYTF
TGTGCCAGCAGCTTAGGGGGGCTTGGTGGCTATGGCTACACCTTC
>TRBJ2-2|.|.|TRBV5-1
CASSGTPMNTGELFF
TGCGCCAGCAGCGGGACACCTATGAACACCGGGGAGCTGTTTTTT
>TRBJ1-1|.|TRBD1|TRBV6-1
CASSESGTGPKAFF
TGTGCCAGCAGTGAATCCGGGACAGGACCAAAAGCTTTCTTT
>TRBJ2-2|.|TRBD1|TRBV28
CASSFTGDNTGELFF
TGTGCCAGCAGTTTCACAGGGGATAACACCGGGGAGCTGTTTTTT
>TRBJ1-1|.|.|TRBV18
CASSPVPGNTEAFF
TGTGCCAGCTCACCGGTCCCGGGGAACACTGAAGCTTTCTTT
>TRBJ2-7|once|.|TRBV5-4
CASSSSFLEQYF
TGTGCCAGCAGCTCTAGTTTTCTCGAGCAGTACTTC
>TRBJ1-5|.|.|TRBV6-5
CASTTGNQPQHF
TGTGCCAGCACGACAGGCAATCAGCCCCAGCATTTT
>TRBJ2-7|.|.|TRBV18
CASSPLEQYF
TGTGCCAGCTCACCCCTCGAGCAGTACTTC
>TRBJ1-4|.|.|TRBV9
CASSPRGPREKLFF
TGTGCCAGCAGCCCCAGGGGCCCTAGGGAAAAACTGTTTTTT
>TRBJ2-1|.|.|TRBV30
CAWSVRGGYHNEQFF
TGTGCCTGGAGTGTACGAGGGGGTTACCACAATGAGCAGTTCTTC
>TRBJ1-2|.|TRBD1|TRBV5-1
CASSLGDRSGGYTF
TGCGCCAGCAGCTTGGGGGACAGGTCGGGCGGCTACACCTTC
>TRBJ1-4|.|.|TRBV9
CASSVPPGGGELFF
TGTGCCAGCAGCGTGCCGCCAGGTGGAGGGGAACTGTTTTTT
>TRBJ1-1|.|.|TRBV6-5
CASSRTAMNTEAFF
TGTGCCAGCTCTCGGACAGCTATGAACACTGAAGCTTTCTTT
>TRBJ2-2|.|TRBD1|TRBV10-3
CAISDRQGATGELFF
TGTGCCATCAGTGATCGACAGGGGGCCACCGGGGAGCTGTTTTTT
>TRBJ2-1|once|TRBD2|TRBV5-1
CASSLAGVVGDEQFF
TGCGCCAGCAGCCTAGCGGGGGTCGTAGGTGATGAGCAGTTCTTC
>TRBJ1-2|.|.|TRBV5-5
CASSPASYGYTF
TGTGCCAGCAGTCCCGCGAGCTATGGCTACACCTTC
>TRBJ1-6|.|TRBD1|TRBV5-1
CASSSRGQGADNSPLHF
TGCGCCAGCAGCTCAAGGGGGCAGGGGGCAGATAATTCACCCCTCCACTTT
>TRBJ1-2|.|.|TRBV2
CASSVMGSYTF
TGTGCCAGCAGTGTGATGGGCAGCTACACCTTC
>TRBJ1-5|.|.|TRBV6-5
CASSYGQDYSNQPQHF
TGTGCCAGCAGTTACGGGCAGGATTATAGCAATCAGCCCCAGCATTTT
>TRBJ1-6|.|.|TRBV6-5
CASSPRGNSPLHF
TGTGCCAGCTCCCCCCGGGGGAATTCACCCCTCCACTTT
>TRBJ2-1|.|.|TRBV18
CASSRDYNEQFF
TGTGCCAGCTCACGCGACTACAATGAGCAGTTCTTC
>TRBJ2-5|.|TRBD2|TRBV11-2
CASSLMVLAGDLQETQYF
TGTGCCAGCAGCTTAATGGTTCTAGCGGGGGACCTCCAAGAGACCCAGTACTTC
>TRBJ1-1|.|.|TRBV11-3
CASSLDGQAPDTEAFF
TGTGCCAGCAGCTTAGATGGTCAGGCCCCGGACACTGAAGCTTTCTTT
>TRBJ1-3|.|TRBD1|TRBV30
CAWSRGDRLPGNTIYF
TGTGCCTGGAGTCGGGGGGACAGGCTTCCTGGAAACACCATATATTTT
>TRBJ2-4|.|TRBD2|TRBV5-1
CASSLASGGPKNIQYF
TGCGCCAGCAGCTTGGCAAGCGGGGGTCCCAAAAACATTCAGTACTTC
>TRBJ1-1|.|TRBD1|TRBV10-1
CASSEAGGAEAFF
TGCGCCAGCAGTGAAGCAGGGGGAGCTGAAGCTTTCTTT
>TRBJ2-1|.|TRBD2|TRBV6-2/TRBV6-3
CASSYSTGTSVLGNEQFF
TGTGCCAGCAGTTACTCTACCGGGACTAGCGTATTGGGCAATGAGCAGTTCTTC
>TRBJ1-1|.|.|TRBV18
CASSPSFENTEAFF
TGTGCCAGCTCACCAAGCTTTGAGAACACTGAAGCTTTCTTT
>TRBJ2-3|.|.|TRBV5-1
CASSLEFVRRGVTDTQYF
TGCGCCAGCAGCTTGGAATTTGTTAGGCGGGGCGTTACAGATACGCAGTATTTT
>TRBJ1-1|.|.|TRBV2
CASSYDSRAFF
TGTGCCAGCAGTTATGACAGTAGGGCTTTCTTT
>TRBJ1-4|.|.|TRBV10-3
CATRFRVGEKLFF
TGTGCCACCAGGTTCAGGGTCGGCGAAAAACTGTTTTTT
>TRBJ2-1|.|.|TRBV6-1
CASRTVLYNEQFF
TGTGCCAGTCGGACAGTTCTTTACAATGAGCAGTTCTTC
>TRBJ1-1|.|.|TRBV6-5
CASSGGGVSTEAFF
TGTGCCAGCAGCGGCGGAGGGGTGTCCACTGAAGCTTTCTTT
>TRBJ1-2|.|TRBD1|TRBV18
CASSPRRGPSDNYGYTF
TGTGCCAGCTCACCTCGCAGGGGGCCGTCGGATAACTATGGCTACACCTTC
>TRBJ1-5|few|.|TRBV30
CAWSIYNQPQHF
TGTGCCTGGAGTATCTACAATCAGCCCCAGCATTTT
>TRBJ1-5|.|TRBD1|TRBV6-2/TRBV6-3
CASSRDSDQPQHF
TGTGCCAGCAGCCGGGACAGCGATCAGCCCCAGCATTTT
>TRBJ2-6|.|.|TRBV19
CASSSTAGANVPTF
TGTGCCAGTAGTTCGACAGCTGGGGCCAACGTCCCGACTTTC
>TRBJ1-6|.|.|TRBV6-5
CASISRDKVQPLHF
TGTGCCAGCATTAGCCGGGACAAGGTTCAACCCCTCCACTTT
>TRBJ1-1|once|.|TRBV3-1/TRBV3-2
CASSPRGEGTEAFF
TGTGCCAGCAGCCCGCGGGGGGAAGGCACTGAAGCTTTCTTT
>TRBJ2-5|few|.|TRBV11-3
CASSFSGWETQYF
TGTGCCAGCAGCTTTTCGGGATGGGAGACCCAGTACTTC
>TRBJ2-3|.|.|TRBV9
CASSVVGAAADTQYF
TGTGCCAGCAGCGTAGTGGGGGCCGCGGCAGATACGCAGTATTTT
>TRBJ2-3|.|TRBD2|TRBV11-2
CASSPVGGADTQYF
TGTGCCAGCAGCCCGGTGGGAGGGGCAGATACGCAGTATTTT
>TRBJ2-7|.|.|TRBV11-3
CASSLEGKGELEQYF
TGTGCCAGCAGCTTAGAGGGTAAAGGAGAACTCGAGCAGTACTTC